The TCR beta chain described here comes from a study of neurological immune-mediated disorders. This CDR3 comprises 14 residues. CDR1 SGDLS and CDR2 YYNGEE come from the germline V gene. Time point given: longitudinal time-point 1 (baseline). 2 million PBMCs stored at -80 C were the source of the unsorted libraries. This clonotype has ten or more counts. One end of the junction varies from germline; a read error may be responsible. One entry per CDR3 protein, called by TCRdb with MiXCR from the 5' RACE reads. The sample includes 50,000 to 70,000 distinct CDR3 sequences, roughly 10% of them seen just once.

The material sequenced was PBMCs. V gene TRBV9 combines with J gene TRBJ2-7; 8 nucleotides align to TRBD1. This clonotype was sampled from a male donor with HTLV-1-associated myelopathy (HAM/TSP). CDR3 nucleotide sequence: TGTGTCAGCAGCCCGACAGGGGTCGAGGGGGAGCAGTACTTC. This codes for CVSSPTGVEGEQYF.